Below, 25 T cell receptor beta chains from the same sample are listed, as sequenced in a study of blood T cell repertoires in COVID-19 (dated by TCRdb to 2020 to 2022). The library relied on the immunoSEQ multiplex PCR assay. The immuneACCESS repertoire file appears here via TCRdb, limited to in-frame rearrangements. These files lack a portion of the clones; in checked studies, under half of the deficit traces to unresolved V genes, and the cause of the others is not known. The sample table contains about 150,000 clones; only one count was recorded for approximately 91% of them. Together, the top ten hold about 5.3% of the sample. The sample consisted of peripheral blood. The source is a man aged 18 to 30 with COVID-19, enrolled during active disease.

The rearrangement joins TRBV15 to TRBJ1-1; TRBD1 might be the D (5 bases). The CDR3 has 15 amino acids. With 0 bases removed from V and 2 bases from J, the gap between germline ends came to 10 bases. Per germline, CDR1 LNHNV and CDR2 YYDKDF (reference sequence). CDR3 region: CATSRELGVNTEAFF. As DNA, the CDR3 is TGTGCCACCAGCAGAGAATTAGGGGTCAACACTGAAGCTTTCTTT.

The V call is TRBV19, the J call TRBJ2-1; no definite D call. Trimming pared 6 bases from V and 0 bases from J, leaving 6 bases between. This CDR3 comprises 13 residues. Germline loops: CDR1 LNHDA, CDR2 SQIVND (reference sequence). For the CDR3, the DNA is TGTGCCAGTAGCGAGAGCTCCTACAATGAGCAGTTCTTC. Amino acids: CASSESSYNEQFF.

The chain uses TRBV5-6 and TRBJ1-1; no definite D call. CDR3 size: 15 residues. Between the trimmed V and J ends, which lost 3 bases and 10 bases, there was a span of 22 bases. The V gene's germline CDR1 is SGHDT and CDR2 YYEEEE. The CDR3 is CASSSSPGEFVGAFF. DNA of the CDR3: TGTGCCAGCAGCTCTAGTCCTGGGGAGTTCGTCGGAGCTTTCTTT.

This clone was detected once. This sequence joins TRBV28 and TRBJ2-1, with 11 bases fitting TRBD2. Per the germline V gene, CDR1 is MDHEN and CDR2 is SYDVKM. The CDR3 totals 18 residues. Losses at the gene ends were 6 bases for V and 0 bases for J; bases not matched to a gene: 10. The CDR3 coding sequence is TGTGCCAGCAGCAATCCCTATAGCGGGAGGGCCTCCTACAATGAGCAGTTCTTC. It translates to CASSNPYSGRASYNEQFF.

The chain has TRBV15 and TRBJ2-7; a weak D match, TRBD2 (5 bases). V was clipped by 1 base and J by 2 bases, with 15 bases between them. The germline V gene has CDR1 LNHNV and CDR2 YYDKDF (reference sequence). This CDR3 spans 16 amino acids. The CDR3 region is CATSRVPGSPTYEQYF. CDR3 DNA sequence: TGTGCCACCAGCAGAGTACCGGGAAGCCCCACCTACGAGCAGTACTTC.

The chain is built from TRBV5-6 and TRBJ1-2; 12 bases fit TRBD1. Germline V lookup: CDR1 SGHDT, CDR2 YYEEEE. The CDR3 sequence is 13 residues long. Trimming removed 3 bases from V and 8 bases from J; junction bases left unmatched: 2. The CDR3 DNA sequence: TGTGCCAGCAGCTGGGACAGGGGGCAGGGCTACACCTTC. Translation gives CASSWDRGQGYTF.

This sequence joins TRBV2 and TRBJ1-2; maybe TRBD1 (6 bases). Trimming removed 6 bases at V and 3 bases at J, with 14 bases between. The germline V gene encodes CDR1 SNHLY and CDR2 FYNNEI. The CDR3 totals 14 residues. The DNA of the CDR3 is TGTGCCAGCAGCCTAGGCGGGGGCGACTATGGCTACACCTTC. Translating gives CASSLGGGDYGYTF.

The CDR3 protein is CASSLSTSGWRGQFF. CDR3 nucleotides: TGTGCCAGCAGTTTATCGACTAGCGGGTGGAGGGGGCAGTTCTTC. V is TRBV27 and J is TRBJ2-1; 10 bases fit TRBD2. V shed 0 bases and J 12 bases; nucleotides not matched to a gene: 8. CDR1 and CDR2 (germline): MNHEY, SMNVEV (reference sequence). This CDR3 spans 15 amino acids.

The CDR3 here is CASSGGTDYEQYF. The CDR3, as DNA: TGCGCCAGCAGCGGAGGGACCGACTACGAGCAGTACTTC. The gene calls are TRBV5-1 and TRBJ2-7, with D possibly being TRBD2 (6 bases). Per germline, CDR1 SGHRS and CDR2 YFSETQ. CDR3 size: 13 residues. The V end lost 4 bases, the J end lost 3 bases, and 11 bases lay between the germline ends.

This clone was seen once. The chain uses TRBV11-2 and TRBJ2-5; weak D call: TRBD1 (6 bases). V lost 6 bases to trimming and J lost 0 bases, with 14 bases between them. The CDR3 loop spans 15 amino acids. CDR1 is SGHAT and CDR2 is FQNNGV in the germline V gene. The CDR3 bases are TGTGCCAGCAGGAAACCCGGGACAAACCAAGAGACCCAGTACTTC. Translation gives CASRKPGTNQETQYF. Full variable domain (rest looked up from reference TRBV11-2 and TRBJ2-5): EAGVAQSPRYKIIEKRQSVAFWCNPISGHATLYWYQQILGQGPKLLIQFQNNGVVDDSQLPKDRFSAERLKGVDSTLKIQPAKLEDSAVYLCASRKPGTNQETQYFGPGTRLLVL.

The rearrangement uses TRBV9 and TRBJ1-1, with D uncertain. The CDR3 sequence is 16 residues long. Trimming took 3 bases from V and 0 from J, leaving 15 bases between them. Germline V lookup: CDR1 SGDLS, CDR2 YYNGEE. CDR3 loop: CASSAHKRTMNTEAFF. CDR3 in DNA: TGTGCCAGCAGCGCCCACAAGCGGACCATGAACACTGAAGCTTTCTTT.

The chain is built from TRBV28 and TRBJ1-5, with D tentatively TRBD1 (5 bases). Trimming took off 3 bases at V and 0 bases at J, with 15 bases between the two ends. Germline lookup yields CDR1 MDHEN and CDR2 SYDVKM. The CDR3 length is 17 residues. CDR3 loop: CASSFRVPSYSNQPQHF. The CDR3 DNA is TGTGCCAGCAGTTTCAGGGTCCCCTCTTATAGCAATCAGCCCCAGCATTTT.

The chain is built from TRBV9 and TRBJ1-1, with D possibly matching TRBD1 (6 bases). CDR3 length: 14 amino acids. Germline CDR1 is SGDLS and CDR2 is YYNGEE. Trimming removed 5 bases at V and 0 bases at J, with 11 bases between. The CDR3 region has the DNA TGTGCCAGCAGTCCTCAGGGGATGAACACTGAAGCTTTCTTT. Amino acids: CASSPQGMNTEAFF.

The CDR3 coding sequence is TGTGCCAGCAGTTACCCGACAGGGGTAAATTCACCCCTCCACTTT. It encodes CASSYPTGVNSPLHF. The J gene is TRBJ1-6, the V gene TRBV6-6; 8 bases agree with TRBD1. Germline V gene sequence: CDR1 MNHNY, CDR2 SVGAGI (reference sequence). This CDR3 has 15 residues. J gave up 7 bases and V 2 bases, and 4 bases lay outside the gene matches.

The V call is TRBV9, the J call TRBJ2-7, with 7 bases matching TRBD2. This CDR3 is built from 20 residues. V lost 4 bases to trimming and J lost 3 bases; unmatched junction nucleotides: 25. The germline V gene has CDR1 SGDLS and CDR2 YYNGEE. CDR3 in DNA: TGTGCCAGCAGCTTCGGGGGTTCCCTTGGCGAGCGGGACCCCCACTACGAGCAGTACTTC. This codes for CASSFGGSLGERDPHYEQYF. The complete variable domain, with remaining parts taken from reference TRBV9 and TRBJ2-7, reads DSGVTQTPKHLITATGQRVTLRCSPRSGDLSVYWYQQSLDQGLQFLIQYYNGEERAKGNILERFSAQQFPDLHSELNLSSLELGDSALYFCASSFGGSLGERDPHYEQYFGPGTRLTVT.

J is TRBJ1-2 and V is TRBV7-8, with 7 bases aligning to TRBD1. The CDR3 covers 14 residues. Germline V CDR1 and CDR2: SGHVS, FQNEAQ. Trimming at V came to 3 bases and at J to 4 bases, leaving 5 bases not matched to a gene. The CDR3 sequence: CASSFAGGGYGYTF. CDR3 DNA sequence: TGTGCCAGCAGCTTCGCAGGGGGAGGCTATGGCTACACCTTC.

Comment on this clone: The junction and the germline gene differ at one end; a read error may be behind it. J is TRBJ2-2 and V is TRBV7-7; 10 bases map to TRBD1. In germline, CDR1 is SSHAT, CDR2 FNYEAQ (reference sequence). This CDR3 has 14 residues. The CDR3 loop is CASSPGQGTGELFF. CDR3 in DNA: TGTGCTAGCAGCCCGGGACAGGGGACCGGGGAGCTGTTTTTT.

J is TRBJ1-2 and V is TRBV27, with D tentatively TRBD1 (6 bases). V lost 0 bases and J lost 5, with 19 bases in between. The CDR3 has 17 residues. Looked up from germline, CDR1 is MNHEY and CDR2 is SMNVEV (reference sequence). In nucleotides, the CDR3 is TGTGCCAGCAGTTTATCTTTGGCAGGGGCAACACTTTATGGCTACACCTTC. Its protein is CASSLSLAGATLYGYTF.

The chain carries TRBV6-5 and TRBJ2-2, with D possibly being TRBD2 (5 bases). CDR1 is MNHEY, CDR2 SVGAGI, per germline. The CDR3 sequence is 13 residues long. Trimming pared 8 bases from V and 3 bases from J, leaving 10 bases between. The CDR3 sequence is CASQGLYTGELFF. The CDR3, as DNA: TGTGCCAGCCAAGGACTTTACACCGGGGAGCTGTTTTTT.

The gene calls are TRBV2 and TRBJ1-3, with D possibly being TRBD1 (5 bases). CDR3 length: 14 amino acids. Germline V gene lookup returns CDR1 SNHLY and CDR2 FYNNEI. V shed 10 bases and J shed 7 bases, with 20 bases lying between them. The CDR3 protein is CATYGTSGGNTIYF. CDR3 bases: TGTGCCACCTACGGGACGTCCGGAGGGAACACCATATATTTT.

J is TRBJ2-1 and V is TRBV18; D gene ambiguous. CDR3 size: 15 residues. Germline CDR1 is KGHSH and CDR2 is LQKENI. Trimming removed 4 bases at V and 9 bases at J, with 19 bases between. CDR3 protein: CASSLRVVGESEQFF. DNA of the CDR3: TGTGCCAGCTCACTCCGGGTGGTTGGCGAGAGTGAGCAGTTCTTC.

The rearrangement joins TRBV27 to TRBJ2-1; 7 positions match TRBD2. Losses at the gene ends were 10 bases for V and 6 bases for J; bases not matched to a gene: 15. The germline V gene encodes CDR1 MNHEY and CDR2 SMNVEV (reference sequence). CDR3 size: 15 residues. CDR3 DNA: TGTGCCACCACGGTTCGACTAGCAGGGTCCAATGAGCAGTTCTTC. Protein product: CATTVRLAGSNEQFF.

The chain carries TRBV4-3 and TRBJ1-2, with a possible D match to TRBD1 (5 bases). Germline CDR1 LGHNA, CDR2 YSLEER. Trimming cost V 5 bases and J 8 bases, with 18 bases left between them. The CDR3 has 14 residues. The chain's CDR3 is CASSSMRGAGGYTF. The DNA of the CDR3 is TGCGCCAGCAGCTCAATGCGCGGGGCGGGGGGCTACACCTTC.

The chain recombines TRBV7-2 with TRBJ1-6; D gene ambiguous. The ends were cut back, 3 bases at V and 0 bases at J, with 9 bases in the middle. CDR1 and CDR2 from the germline V gene are SGHTA and FQGNSA. The CDR3 is 16 amino acids. CDR3 DNA: TGTGCCAGCAGCTTTAACCCGAGCTCCTATAATTCACCCCTCCACTTT. Protein product: CASSFNPSSYNSPLHF.

The chain combines TRBV10-3 with TRBJ2-7; D is undetermined. Trimming took off 2 bases at V and 6 bases at J, with 11 bases between the two ends. From germline, CDR1 is ENHRY and CDR2 SYGVKD. The CDR3 spans 13 residues. The CDR3 spells CAISEGSPGEQYF. In DNA, the CDR3 is TGTGCCATCAGTGAGGGTTCCCCAGGCGAGCAGTACTTC.